This T cell receptor beta chain was sequenced in a study of type 1 regulatory T cells. In the study overall: T-allo10 is a Tr1-enriched, alloantigen-specific CD4 T cell product made in vitro.

About this clonotype: Its antigen is still unknown.

TCRdb re-called the reads through MiXCR, storing one row per CDR3 protein. The profile covers tens of thousands of distinct CDR3 sequences, with 12% appearing a single time and 8% taken by the ten largest. This CDR3 contains 17 residues. The germline V gene encodes CDR1 DFQATT and CDR2 SNEGSKA (reference sequence). Trimming cost V 3 bases and J 6 bases; bases outside gene matches: 17. Sequenced material: cultured non-Tr1 T cells, either the whole culture or a sorted T cell fraction (not recorded which). This receptor was taken from a human donor in good health. The chain links TRBV20-1 to TRBJ2-1; 7 positions agree with TRBD2. In DNA form, the CDR3 reads TGCAGTGCTAGTCTGGAGAGGGGACTACCAACCACCAATGAGCAGTTCTTC. Translation gives CSASLERGLPTTNEQFF.